Presented here are 16 T cell receptor beta chains from one specimen sequenced in a study of identical twins. Each CDR3 protein gets one entry after TCRdb re-called the 5' RACE reads with MiXCR. This sample carries some 1,700,000 distinct CDR3 sequences, about 32% of them seen once, and the ten largest clones take 0.25% to 0.3%. Sequenced input: cord blood. These receptors were taken from a newborn girl in good health.

The chain joins TRBV5-1 to TRBJ1-6; TRBD1 matches 7 bases. This CDR3 spans 15 amino acids. CDR1 is SGHRS and CDR2 is YFSETQ in the germline V gene. Losses at the gene ends were 0 bases for V and 7 bases for J; bases not matched to a gene: 4. The CDR3 region is CASSLVTGMNSPLHF. The CDR3, as DNA: TGCGCCAGCAGCTTGGTGACAGGGATGAATTCACCCCTCCACTTT.

In this sample, this clonotype turned up a few times. The gene calls are TRBV27 and TRBJ2-7; D remains ambiguous. CDR1 and CDR2 (germline): MNHEY, SMNVEV (reference sequence). The CDR3 is made up of 14 amino acids. Trimming shortened V by 5 bases and J by 7 bases, and 18 bases separated the two germline ends. CDR3 amino acids: CASSDTTFRNEQYF. The DNA for the CDR3 is TGTGCCAGCAGTGACACCACCTTCCGGAATGAGCAGTACTTC.

This clonotype appeared a few times. In DNA, the CDR3 is TGCGCCAGCAGCTTGACAGGGGGCTACACTGAAGCTTTCTTT. Protein sequence: CASSLTGGYTEAFF. The chain joins TRBV5-1 to TRBJ1-1; the match to TRBD1 covers 9 bases. The germline V gene has CDR1 SGHRS and CDR2 YFSETQ. This CDR3 contains 14 residues. J lost 3 bases, V lost 1 base, and 1 base had no gene match.

The V call is TRBV11-2, the J call TRBJ1-1, with TRBD1 matching 7 bases. Germline V gene sequence: CDR1 SGHAT, CDR2 FQNNGV. This CDR3 region has 13 residues. V was clipped by 5 bases and J by 4 bases; unmatched bases: 4. CDR3 residues: CASSAAGGTEAFF. CDR3 DNA sequence: TGTGCCAGCAGCGCCGCAGGGGGCACTGAAGCTTTCTTT. Drawing the rest from reference TRBV11-2 and TRBJ1-1, the complete variable domain is EAGVAQSPRYKIIEKRQSVAFWCNPISGHATLYWYQQILGQGPKLLIQFQNNGVVDDSQLPKDRFSAERLKGVDSTLKIQPAKLEDSAVYLCASSAAGGTEAFFGQGTRLTVV.

The chain links TRBV27 to TRBJ2-3; the D gene is possibly TRBD2 (5 bases). There are 15 residues in the CDR3. V was pared by 5 bases and J by 4 bases, with 16 bases between. CDR1 and CDR2 from the germline V gene are MNHEY and SMNVEV (reference sequence). CDR3 loop: CASSIALASPDTQYF. DNA for the CDR3: TGTGCCAGCAGTATAGCCTTGGCTAGCCCAGATACGCAGTATTTT.

On this clonotype itself: Mismatch with germline at one junction end may stem from a read error. The V call is TRBV7-2, the J call TRBJ2-7, with 8 bases that match TRBD1. The CDR3 has 16 amino acids. CDR1 and CDR2 from the germline V gene are SGHTA and FQGNSA. CDR3 DNA: TGTGTCAGCAGCTTATTGCGGACAGGGTTCTCCTACGAGCAGTACTTC. It codes for CVSSLLRTGFSYEQYF.

The CDR3 nucleotides are TGTGCCAGCAGCCTCGCGAGACTAGGCTCCTACGAGCAGTACTTC. This gives the protein CASSLARLGSYEQYF. The chain uses TRBV7-9 and TRBJ2-7, with D perhaps TRBD2 (6 bases). The V gene's germline CDR1 is SEHNR and CDR2 FQNEAQ (reference sequence). This CDR3 is built from 15 residues. V was cut by 5 bases and J by 0 bases, with 14 bases left in between.

The chain couples TRBV20-1 to TRBJ2-7, with D perhaps TRBD1 or TRBD2 (6 bases each). This CDR3 spans 14 amino acids. Germline-derived CDR1 and CDR2 are DFQATT and SNEGSKA (reference sequence). Between the trimmed V and J ends, which lost 1 base and 0 bases, there was a span of 10 bases. Written as DNA, the CDR3 is TGCAGTGCTAGAGGGGGGGCAGCCTCCTACGAGCAGTACTTC. It encodes CSARGGAASYEQYF.

The chain is built from TRBV20-1 and TRBJ2-7; unclear D gene. The last part of the DNA fits TRBJ2-5 better; the J call may be wrong. The CDR3 extends over 12 amino acids. Germline CDR1 is DFQATT and CDR2 is SNEGSKA (reference sequence). The CDR3 coding sequence is TGCAGTGCTAGTGAAGGTCCGGAGACCCAGTACTTC. Translated: CSASEGPETQYF.

The chain combines TRBV27 with TRBJ2-5; possible D gene TRBD1, 6 bases. Trimming removed 7 bases at V and 4 bases at J, with 19 bases between. CDR1 and CDR2 from the germline V gene are MNHEY and SMNVEV (reference sequence). CDR3 length: 15 amino acids. The CDR3 spells CASMTRRDNGETQYF. The CDR3 DNA is TGTGCCAGCATGACACGCCGGGACAATGGAGAGACCCAGTACTTC.

J is TRBJ2-2 and V is TRBV5-1; D is uncertain. The CDR3 is 16 residues long. CDR1 and CDR2 from the germline V gene are SGHRS and YFSETQ. With 2 bases removed from V and 0 bases from J, the gap between germline ends came to 11 bases. The DNA for the CDR3 is TGCGCCAGCAGCTTTCTGCCCCCGACGAACACCGGGGAGCTGTTTTTT. The encoded protein is CASSFLPPTNTGELFF.

This clonotype was counted only a few times. The V gene is TRBV28, the J gene TRBJ1-2; possibly TRBD1 for D (5 bases). Trimming took 7 bases from V and 5 from J, leaving 17 bases between them. This CDR3 is built from 14 residues. Germline loops: CDR1 MDHEN, CDR2 SYDVKM. CDR3 residues: CASTLAGGVYGYTF. CDR3 coding DNA: TGTGCCAGCACCCTTGCGGGGGGGGTATATGGCTACACCTTC.

This clonotype was counted between two and nine times. This sequence joins TRBV2 and TRBJ2-4, with 10 bases identical to TRBD2. J was trimmed by 8 bases and V by 5 bases; bases with no gene match: 9. The germline V gene has CDR1 SNHLY and CDR2 FYNNEI. This CDR3 has 15 amino acids. Here the CDR3 DNA reads TGTGCCAGCAGTATCAAGCGGGGGGGCCCGGACATTCAGTACTTC. Its protein is CASSIKRGGPDIQYF.

This chain joins TRBV20-1 and TRBJ1-1; no reliable D call. The CDR3 has 12 residues. Germline CDR1 is DFQATT and CDR2 is SNEGSKA (reference sequence). V lost 2 bases to trimming and J lost 4 bases, with 8 bases between them. CDR3 protein: CSARQPSTEAFF. The CDR3, as DNA: TGCAGTGCTAGACAACCGTCCACTGAAGCTTTCTTT.

On this clonotype: A much larger clone is a single base away; this may be a read error. The chain links TRBV5-4 to TRBJ2-1; 8 nucleotides agree with TRBD2. The CDR3 spans 15 residues. The J segment lost 2 bases and the V segment lost 2 bases, leaving 3 bases of the junction unmatched. Germline lookup yields CDR1 SGHNT and CDR2 YYREEE (reference sequence). This CDR3 is CASSFSGLAYNEQFF. The CDR3 DNA sequence: TGTGCCAGCAGCTTTTCGGGACTAGCCTACAATGAGCAGTTCTTC.

This clonotype showed up many times. The V gene is TRBV2, the J gene TRBJ2-7; D is unresolved. CDR3 size: 10 residues. The V gene's germline CDR1 is SNHLY and CDR2 FYNNEI. The V end lost 9 bases, the J end lost 3 bases, and 6 bases lay between the germline ends. CDR3 amino acids: CASRVYEQYF. In DNA form, the CDR3 reads TGTGCCAGTCGGGTCTACGAGCAGTACTTC.